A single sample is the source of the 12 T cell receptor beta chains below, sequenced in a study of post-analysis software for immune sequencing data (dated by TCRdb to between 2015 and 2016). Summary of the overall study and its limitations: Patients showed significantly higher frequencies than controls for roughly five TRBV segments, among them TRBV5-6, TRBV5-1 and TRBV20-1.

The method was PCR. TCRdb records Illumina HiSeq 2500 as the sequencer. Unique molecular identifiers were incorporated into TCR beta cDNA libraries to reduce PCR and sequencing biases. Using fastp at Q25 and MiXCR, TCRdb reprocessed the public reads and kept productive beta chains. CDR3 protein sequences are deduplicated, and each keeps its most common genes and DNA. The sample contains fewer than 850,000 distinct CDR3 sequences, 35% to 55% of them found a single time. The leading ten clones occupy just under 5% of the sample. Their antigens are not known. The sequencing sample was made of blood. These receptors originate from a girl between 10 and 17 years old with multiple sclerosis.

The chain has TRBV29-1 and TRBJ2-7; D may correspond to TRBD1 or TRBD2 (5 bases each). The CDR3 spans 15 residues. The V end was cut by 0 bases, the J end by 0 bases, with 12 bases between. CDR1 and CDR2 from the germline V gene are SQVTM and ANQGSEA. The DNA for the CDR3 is TGCAGCGTTGAAGAGGGGGACGGTGGCTCCTACGAGCAGTACTTC. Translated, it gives CSVEEGDGGSYEQYF.

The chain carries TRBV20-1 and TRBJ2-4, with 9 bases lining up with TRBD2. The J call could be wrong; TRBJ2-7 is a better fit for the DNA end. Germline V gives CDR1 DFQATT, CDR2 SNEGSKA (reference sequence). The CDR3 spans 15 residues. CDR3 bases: TGCAGTGCCCAGACGACTAGCGGAGGCATCTACGAGCAGTACTTC. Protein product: CSAQTTSGGIYEQYF.

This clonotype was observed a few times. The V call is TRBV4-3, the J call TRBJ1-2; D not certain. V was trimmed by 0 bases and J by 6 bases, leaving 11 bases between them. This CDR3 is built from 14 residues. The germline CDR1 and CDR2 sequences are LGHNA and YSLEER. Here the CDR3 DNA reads TGCGCCAGCAGCCAAGATCTTGCCGGGCATGGCTACACCTTC. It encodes CASSQDLAGHGYTF.

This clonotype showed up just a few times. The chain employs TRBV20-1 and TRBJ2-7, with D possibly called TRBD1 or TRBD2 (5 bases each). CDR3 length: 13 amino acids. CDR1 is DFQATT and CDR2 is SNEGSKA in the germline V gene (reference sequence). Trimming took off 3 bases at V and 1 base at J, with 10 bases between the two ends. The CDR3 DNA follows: TGCAGTGCTAGGGGACCTCAGTCCTACGAGCAGTACTTC. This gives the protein CSARGPQSYEQYF.

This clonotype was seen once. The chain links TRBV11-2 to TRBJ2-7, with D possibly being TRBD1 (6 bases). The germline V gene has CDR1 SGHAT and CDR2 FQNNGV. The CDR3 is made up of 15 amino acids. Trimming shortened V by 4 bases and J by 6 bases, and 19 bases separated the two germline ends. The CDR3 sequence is CASSSWTALQVEQYF. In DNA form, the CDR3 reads TGTGCCAGCAGCTCCTGGACAGCCCTGCAGGTCGAGCAGTACTTC.

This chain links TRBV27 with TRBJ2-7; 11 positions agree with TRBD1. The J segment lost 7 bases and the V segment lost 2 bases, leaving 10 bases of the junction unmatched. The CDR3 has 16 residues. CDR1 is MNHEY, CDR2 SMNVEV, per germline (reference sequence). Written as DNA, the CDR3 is TGTGCCAGCAGTTTACCTCGGACAGGGGGCCATCGGGAGCAGTACTTC. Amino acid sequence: CASSLPRTGGHREQYF.

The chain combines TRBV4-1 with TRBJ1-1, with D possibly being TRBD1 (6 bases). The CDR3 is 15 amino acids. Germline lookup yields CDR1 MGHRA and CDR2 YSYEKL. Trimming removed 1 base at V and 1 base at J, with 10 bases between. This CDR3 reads CASSQGPGANTEAFF. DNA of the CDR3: TGCGCCAGCAGCCAAGGTCCGGGGGCGAACACTGAAGCTTTCTTT.

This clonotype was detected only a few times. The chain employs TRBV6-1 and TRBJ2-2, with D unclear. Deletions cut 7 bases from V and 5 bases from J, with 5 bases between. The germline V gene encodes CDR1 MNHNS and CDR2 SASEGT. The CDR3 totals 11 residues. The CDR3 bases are TGTGCCAGCACTGGGACCGGGGAGCTGTTTTTT. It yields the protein CASTGTGELFF.

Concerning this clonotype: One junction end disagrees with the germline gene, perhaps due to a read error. The CDR3 nucleotides are TGTACCAGCAGGGACGGGACTAGCGGGAGACCCGGGGACGAGCAGTACTTC. This encodes CTSRDGTSGRPGDEQYF. The genes are TRBV27 and TRBJ2-5; 14 bases match TRBD2. Judging by the DNA end, TRBJ2-7 fits better; the J call may be wrong. The CDR3 is 17 amino acids. Germline V gene sequence: CDR1 MNHEY, CDR2 SMNVEV (reference sequence).

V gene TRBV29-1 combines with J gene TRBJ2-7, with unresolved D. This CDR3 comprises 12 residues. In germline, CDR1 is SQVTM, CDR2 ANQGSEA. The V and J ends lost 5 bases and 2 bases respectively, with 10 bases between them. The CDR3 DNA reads TGCAGCGTTCTCGGGTCAGCCTACGAGCAGTACTTC. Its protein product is CSVLGSAYEQYF.

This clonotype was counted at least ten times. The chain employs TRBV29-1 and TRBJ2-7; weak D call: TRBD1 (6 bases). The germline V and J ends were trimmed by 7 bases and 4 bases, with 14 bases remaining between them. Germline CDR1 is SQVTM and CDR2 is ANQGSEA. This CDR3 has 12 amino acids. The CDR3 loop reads CSEQPDRYEQYF. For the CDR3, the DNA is TGCAGCGAGCAACCCGACAGGTACGAGCAGTACTTC.

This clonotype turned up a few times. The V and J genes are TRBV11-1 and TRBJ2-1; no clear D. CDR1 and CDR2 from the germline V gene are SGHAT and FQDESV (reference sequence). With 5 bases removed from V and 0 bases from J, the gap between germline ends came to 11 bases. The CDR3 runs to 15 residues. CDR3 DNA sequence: TGTGCCAGCAGCCGTCTGGCGCCCTCCTACAATGAGCAGTTCTTC. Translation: CASSRLAPSYNEQFF.